These T cell receptor beta chains were read from a single sample in a study of cytomegalovirus exposure and HLA in healthy donors. TCRdb keeps only in-frame clones here, not all; method: immunoSEQ multiplex PCR. The table includes more than 85,000 clones, about 79% detected once. Sequencing was carried out using PBMCs. The receptors stem from a female donor in good health and CMV-seropositive. The CDR3 runs from the conserved cysteine through the conserved F or W. A D gene is named only where the DNA matches it firmly. Clone size appears in some rows only: once, few, many, or a class for an expanded clone.

D,size,V,J,CDR3,DNA
TRBD1,-,TRBV5-8,TRBJ1-5,CASSLGDRGSNQPQHF,TGTGCCAGCAGCTTGGGGGACAGGGGGAGCAATCAGCCCCAGCATTTT
TRBD1,few,TRBV10-2,TRBJ1-6,CASSESSPGTVNNSPLHF,TGCGCCAGCAGTGAGTCCTCCCCCGGGACAGTTAATAATTCACCCCTCCACTTT
TRBD1,-,TRBV6-5,TRBJ1-2,CASQQGANNYGYTF,TGTGCCAGTCAACAGGGGGCGAATAACTATGGCTACACCTTC
-,-,TRBV30,TRBJ2-6,CAWSVASGANGLTF,TGTGCCTGGAGTGTAGCCTCTGGGGCCAACGGCCTGACTTTC
-,-,TRBV19,TRBJ1-1,CASSEGEGTEAFF,TGTGCCAGTAGTGAGGGGGAAGGGACTGAAGCTTTCTTT
TRBD1,-,TRBV7-6,TRBJ1-2,CASSPPGTANYGYTF,TGTGCCAGCAGCCCCCCCGGGACAGCTAACTATGGCTACACCTTC
-,-,TRBV6-4,TRBJ2-3,CASSRHGKGASTDTQYF,TGTGCCAGCAGCCGCCATGGGAAGGGAGCTAGCACAGATACGCAGTATTTT
TRBD2,-,TRBV28,TRBJ2-1,CASSLREGHFNEQFF,TGTGCCAGCAGTTTACGGGAGGGCCATTTCAATGAGCAGTTCTTC
-,-,TRBV7-2,TRBJ1-5,CASSSQTSNQPQHF,TGTGCCAGCAGCTCACAGACAAGCAATCAGCCCCAGCATTTT
TRBD2,-,TRBV7-2,TRBJ2-1,CASSPRLAGAVYNEQFF,TGTGCCAGCAGCCCCCGACTAGCGGGGGCGGTTTACAATGAGCAGTTCTTC
-,-,TRBV5-4,TRBJ2-3,CASSGRSGRTDTQYF,TGTGCCAGCAGCGGCCGATCTGGGCGCACAGATACGCAGTATTTT
TRBD1,-,TRBV19,TRBJ2-5,CASSINQGAETQYF,TGTGCCAGTAGTATTAATCAGGGGGCCGAGACCCAGTACTTC
TRBD2,once,TRBV7-8,TRBJ2-3,CASSNMRTSGGGTDTQYF,TGTGCCAGCAGTAACATGAGGACTAGCGGGGGGGGCACAGATACGCAGTATTTT
-,-,TRBV6-1,TRBJ1-3,CASTTGSSGNTIYF,TGTGCCAGCACTACAGGGTCCTCTGGAAACACCATATATTTT
TRBD1,-,TRBV7-9,TRBJ1-4,CSSSTDRGRTNEKLFF,TGTTCCAGCAGCACCGACAGGGGGAGGACTAATGAAAAACTGTTTTTT
-,-,TRBV6-1,TRBJ2-7,CASNQGSGEQYF,TGTGCCTCAAACCAGGGGTCGGGCGAGCAGTACTTC
-,-,TRBV6-5,TRBJ2-3,CASSPLGAGADTQYF,TGTGCCAGCAGCCCCTTGGGGGCGGGGGCAGATACGCAGTATTTT
-,-,TRBV6-5,TRBJ1-2,CASRWGAYGYTF,TGTGCCAGCAGGTGGGGAGCTTATGGCTACACCTTC
TRBD1,-,TRBV18,TRBJ2-1,CASSRDSPSYNEQFF,TGTGCCAGCTCCCGGGACAGTCCGTCCTACAATGAGCAGTTCTTC
-,-,TRBV18,TRBJ2-5,CASSPEKTGRGVETQYF,TGTGCCAGCTCACCTGAAAAGACAGGACGTGGCGTAGAGACCCAGTACTTC
TRBD2,-,TRBV10-3,TRBJ2-1,CAISEKEGSGSDEQFF,TGTGCCATCAGTGAGAAGGAGGGTAGCGGGAGCGATGAGCAGTTCTTC
TRBD1,-,TRBV19,TRBJ2-3,CASRDRGSSTDTQYF,TGTGCCAGTAGGGACAGGGGTTCTAGCACAGATACGCAGTATTTT
TRBD2,-,TRBV2,TRBJ2-2,CASSDPPSGGLANTGELFF,TGTGCCAGCAGTGATCCCCCAAGCGGGGGGCTCGCGAACACCGGGGAGCTGTTTTTT
TRBD2,-,TRBV5-1,TRBJ2-3,CASSPLAGNADTQYF,TGCGCCAGCAGTCCACTAGCGGGAAATGCAGATACGCAGTATTTT
-,-,TRBV19,TRBJ1-1,CASSGSTGSEAFF,TGTGCCAGTAGTGGGTCGACAGGTAGTGAAGCTTTCTTT
-,-,TRBV9,TRBJ2-4,CASSPGVVRGDIQYF,TGTGCCAGCAGCCCGGGGGTAGTGAGAGGAGACATTCAGTACTTC
-,once,TRBV7-9,TRBJ2-5,CASSLFQARGETQYF,TGTGCCAGCAGCTTATTTCAGGCCCGTGGGGAGACCCAGTACTTC
-,-,TRBV11-2,TRBJ1-1,CASSLDVSPPNTEAFF,TGTGCCAGCAGCTTAGATGTCAGTCCCCCGAACACTGAAGCTTTCTTT
-,-,TRBV5-1,TRBJ2-7,CASSLEGFYEQYF,TGCGCCAGCAGCCTGGAGGGGTTCTACGAGCAGTACTTC
-,-,TRBV19,TRBJ1-6,CASSVGTEAGRNSPLHF,TGTGCCAGTAGTGTAGGGACGGAGGCTGGACGGAATTCACCCCTCCACTTT
TRBD2,once,TRBV11-2,TRBJ2-3,CASSLPGLAGGPSTDTQYF,TGTGCCAGCAGCTTACCCGGACTAGCGGGAGGCCCTAGCACAGATACGCAGTATTTT
-,-,TRBV27,TRBJ2-7,CASTPTKGETYEQYF,TGTGCCAGCACCCCGACGAAGGGGGAAACCTACGAGCAGTACTTC
-,-,TRBV7-9,TRBJ1-1,CSSSGLADTEAFF,TGTTCCAGCAGCGGCTTGGCGGACACTGAAGCTTTCTTT
TRBD1,-,TRBV6-5,TRBJ1-1,CASSSGDSRNTEAFF,TGTGCCAGCAGTTCGGGGGACAGCCGGAACACTGAAGCTTTCTTT
-,-,TRBV19,TRBJ1-2,CASGGGVSYGYTF,TGTGCCAGTGGGGGAGGGGTTAGTTATGGCTACACCTTC
-,once,TRBV4-2,TRBJ1-1,CASSSRNSNTEAFF,TGTGCCAGCAGCTCTCGTAACTCGAACACTGAAGCTTTCTTT
-,-,TRBV6-1,TRBJ2-3,CASSEIGESTQYF,TGTGCCAGCAGTGAAATAGGGGAAAGTACGCAGTATTTT